The 7 T cell receptor beta chains below come from one sample, sequenced in a study of blood T cell repertoires in COVID-19 (dated by TCRdb to 2018 to 2020). Library preparation was by the immunoSEQ multiplex PCR assay. What TCRdb holds here is the immuneACCESS table cut down to in-frame rearrangements. Part of the clones is not present; checked against another copy, under half of the missing clones reflect an unresolved V gene, and the others are unexplained. The sample table shows some 80,000 clones, and 75% to 90% are seen once. The top ten constitute about a sixth of the sample. What was sequenced was peripheral blood. The source of these receptors is a human donor in a cohort sampled during active COVID-19.

This clone appeared a single time. The rearrangement links TRBV7-3 to TRBJ1-5, with 8 bases aligning to TRBD1. Losses at the gene ends were 0 bases for V and 2 bases for J; bases not matched to a gene: 18. The V gene's germline CDR1 is SGHTA and CDR2 FQGTGA. The CDR3 is made up of 21 amino acids. The CDR3: CASSLTQSYRGIGMGNQPQHF. The CDR3 nucleotides are TGTGCCAGCAGCTTAACTCAGTCGTACAGGGGGATTGGGATGGGCAATCAGCCCCAGCATTTT.

V is TRBV10-1 and J is TRBJ2-2; TRBD2 agrees at 7 bases. V lost 4 bases and J lost 5; bases outside the gene matches: 4. Germline V CDR1 and CDR2: WNHNN, SYGVQD (reference sequence). The CDR3 totals 14 residues. CDR3 sequence (DNA): TGCGCCAGCAGTGGGGGACTACGGACCGGGGAGCTGTTTTTT. Residues: CASSGGLRTGELFF.

The rearrangement joins TRBV28 to TRBJ1-2, with a weak D call TRBD1 (5 bases). V lost 6 bases and J lost 3, with 17 bases in between. Germline V gene lookup returns CDR1 MDHEN and CDR2 SYDVKM. The CDR3 is 15 amino acids. The CDR3 DNA is TGTGCCAGCAGATTAACCTCGGGCAGGGACTATGGCTACACCTTC. Its protein product is CASRLTSGRDYGYTF.

The gene calls are TRBV19 and TRBJ2-5; D unresolved. The CDR3 extends over 11 amino acids. Germline loops: CDR1 LNHDA, CDR2 SQIVND (reference sequence). V was pared by 7 bases and J by 5 bases, with 8 bases between. Written as DNA, the CDR3 is TGTGCCAGTAATAAGAGGGAGACCCAGTACTTC. Translated, it gives CASNKRETQYF.

This chain's CDR3 is CSVEGETGGNTIYF. CDR3 nucleotide sequence: TGCAGCGTTGAAGGGGAGACGGGTGGAAACACCATATATTTT. The chain has TRBV29-1 and TRBJ1-3; D remains unclear. CDR1 and CDR2 from the germline V gene are SQVTM and ANQGSEA. The CDR3 loop spans 14 amino acids. The V and J ends lost 1 base and 3 bases respectively, with 10 bases between them.

This chain joins TRBV6-4 and TRBJ2-3, with a tentative D call TRBD2 (5 bases). CDR3 length: 15 residues. Per germline, CDR1 MRHNA and CDR2 SNTAGT. V was cut by 2 bases and J by 5 bases, with 14 bases left in between. This chain's CDR3 is CASSDGNIGGDTQYF. As DNA, the CDR3 is TGTGCCAGCAGTGACGGGAATATCGGAGGAGATACGCAGTATTTT.

The chain uses TRBV3-1 (or the pseudogene TRBV3-2) and TRBJ2-7; D ambiguous. Germline V gives CDR1 LGHDT, CDR2 YNNKEL (reference sequence). The CDR3 sequence is 14 residues long. Trimming left V 2 bases short and J 2 bases short, with 10 bases between. As DNA, the CDR3 is TGTGCCAGCAGCCAAATTGGCGGTACCTACGAGCAGTACTTC. It yields the protein CASSQIGGTYEQYF.